This T cell receptor (beta chain) was sequenced during a study of regulatory T cells in long-lasting Graves disease. Study as a whole: Duration of antithyroid drug therapy among newly diagnosed Graves' patients was under 3 months. Findings of the study overall: Persistent disease showed a preference for TRBV28, TRBJ1-2 and TRBJ2-5. Those with persistent disease had in common more public clonotypes (about 3,000) than new patients (roughly 970).

This CDR3 region has 16 residues. The germline CDR1 and CDR2 sequences are SGHRS and YFSETQ. Losses at the gene ends were 4 bases for V and 5 bases for J; bases not matched to a gene: 13. This clonotype was observed at least ten times. Its antigen remains unidentified. Time point of the sample: newly diagnosed GD, antithyroid drugs for less than 3 months. The TCR library was prepared using RNA isolated from PBMCs. With iRepertoire HTBI primers and Arm-PCR of CDR3 regions, TCR beta libraries were built. Each CDR3 protein gets one entry after TCRdb re-called the multiplex PCR reads with MiXCR. The sample has 440,000 or so distinct CDR3 sequences; about a sixth are singletons. This same sample was also part of a study on T cells in Graves' hyperthyroidism and ophthalmopathy. That study reports: TCR CDR3 underwent first-round RT-PCR with the HTBI primer set.

The chain couples TRBV5-1 to TRBJ2-5; 8 bases are shared with TRBD2. This specimen consisted of peripheral blood mononuclear cells (PBMCs), obtained at new diagnosis, from a patient treated with antithyroid drugs. The receptor was derived from a young woman with Graves disease. CDR3 region: CASSPNSGALSETQYF. DNA of the CDR3: TGCGCCAGCAGCCCGAATAGCGGGGCCCTCTCGGAGACCCAGTACTTC.